This T cell receptor (beta chain) was recovered during a study of blood T cell repertoires in COVID-19. Study-level background: Italy, Spain and the United States were the sources of the convalescent and acute COVID-19 samples. PBMCs, B-cell-depleted T cells, or T cells provided the cDNA or gDNA that made up the material.

Germline CDR1 MDHEN, CDR2 SYDVKM. The CDR3 extends over 14 amino acids. V was trimmed by 5 bases and J by 8 bases, leaving 15 bases between them. In terms of age and location, participants ranged from about 18 to 100 years and lived in about two dozen US areas. Authors' analysis steps: Reference gene primer amplification yielded estimated nucleated cell counts. Method: immunoSEQ multiplex PCR; TCRdb's copy keeps in-frame clones and lacks some. V and J calls and clone size come straight from that table; D and trimming were deduced from the DNA. The sample has more than 200,000 clones, around 81% seen once.

The specimen was PBMCs or T cells enriched from blood (not recorded which). The J gene is TRBJ1-4, the V gene TRBV28, with D unclear. The TCR sequence derives from a woman aged 40-49 years with acute COVID-19. This CDR3 is CASSPRRAGEKLFF. Written as DNA, the CDR3 is TGTGCCAGCAGTCCTCGGAGGGCAGGAGAAAAACTGTTTTTT.